One and the same sample provided the 13 T cell receptor beta chains below, sequenced in a study of beta chain features in type 1 diabetes. Study results and limitations: In all four CD4+ subsets, TCRB CDR3 length was significantly, moderately reduced in type 1 diabetes.

The investigators reverse transcribed all of the isolated RNA, so they sequenced expressed TCRB transcripts. Clones were read by immunoSEQ multiplex PCR, and TCRdb kept only the in-frame ones, dropping some. This sample has about 280,000 clones; approximately 16% occur once, and the top ten carry roughly 0.015%. Which antigens these TCRs recognize remains unknown. Input material: naive CD4+ T cells from blood. Every receptor here comes from a young man with type 1 diabetes.

The chain links TRBV10-1 to TRBJ2-5; the match to TRBD2 covers 8 bases. CDR1 WNHNN and CDR2 SYGVQD come from the germline V gene (reference sequence). This CDR3 comprises 14 residues. The V and J ends lost 4 bases and 5 bases, in that order; junction bases with no gene match: 6. As DNA, the CDR3 is TGCGCCAGCAGTGTAAGCGGGAGAGGGGAGACCCAGTACTTC. Translated, it gives CASSVSGRGETQYF.

This sequence joins TRBV9 and TRBJ1-3, with 8 bases fitting TRBD1. Germline V lookup: CDR1 SGDLS, CDR2 YYNGEE. Losses at the gene ends were 4 bases for V and 4 bases for J; bases not matched to a gene: 10. This CDR3 region has 16 residues. As DNA, the CDR3 is TGTGCCAGCAGCTCCAGGGGACAGGTAGCCGGAAACACCATATATTTT. Amino acids: CASSSRGQVAGNTIYF.

Remarks on this clone: This specimen includes other DNA sequences encoding the same CDR3. The chain links TRBV4-2 to TRBJ2-7, with 9 bases aligning to TRBD2. The germline V gene encodes CDR1 LGHNA and CDR2 YNFKEQ. The CDR3 runs to 15 residues. The V gene end was trimmed by 1 base and the J gene end by 2 bases; junction bases not matched to a gene: 3. The CDR3 nucleotides read TGTGCCAGCAGCCAAGGACTAGCGGAGGCCTACGAGCAGTACTTC. Its protein is CASSQGLAEAYEQYF.

V gene TRBV18 combines with J gene TRBJ2-7; 7 bases are a match to TRBD2. The CDR3 has 17 amino acids. Germline V gives CDR1 KGHSH, CDR2 LQKENI. Unmatched junction bases numbered 13, after V lost 2 bases and J lost 3 bases. DNA for the CDR3: TGTGCCAGCTCACCAAAACTGGCGGGGGTGCTCCACTACGAGCAGTACTTC. Protein: CASSPKLAGVLHYEQYF.

The sample holds a few counts of this clone. The chain has TRBV29-1 and TRBJ2-3; weak D call: TRBD2 (5 bases). The CDR3 totals 14 residues. Trimming removed 4 bases from V and 0 bases from J, with 11 bases in between. Germline CDR1 SQVTM, CDR2 ANQGSEA. The CDR3 here is CSVGSGSSTDTQYF. Here the CDR3 DNA reads TGCAGCGTTGGAAGCGGATCTAGCACAGATACGCAGTATTTT.

The chain's CDR3 is CASSPPRGTVYNEQFF. CDR3 bases: TGTGCCAGCTCACCACCGAGGGGGACGGTCTACAATGAGCAGTTCTTC. The chain uses TRBV18 and TRBJ2-1, with a tentative D call TRBD1 (6 bases). Germline loops: CDR1 KGHSH, CDR2 LQKENI. The germline V and J ends were trimmed by 0 bases and 3 bases, with 12 bases remaining between them. The CDR3 is 16 residues long.

The gene calls are TRBV5-1 and TRBJ2-5, with TRBD1 matching over 10 bases. This CDR3 is 17 amino acids long. J gave up 5 bases and V 4 bases, and 14 bases lay outside the gene matches. The germline CDR1 and CDR2 sequences are SGHRS and YFSETQ. The CDR3 here is CASSRSIRDRGSETQYF. In nucleotides, the CDR3 is TGCGCCAGCAGCCGATCCATCCGGGACAGGGGAAGTGAGACCCAGTACTTC.

This clone was found a few times. The chain employs TRBV7-2 and TRBJ2-1; D is ambiguous. Germline lookup yields CDR1 SGHTA and CDR2 FQGNSA. CDR3 length: 13 residues. The ends were cut back, 5 bases at V and 5 bases at J, with 10 bases in the middle. CDR3 sequence reads: CASSPRWDNEQFF. The CDR3 DNA follows: TGTGCCAGCAGCCCCAGGTGGGACAATGAGCAGTTCTTC.

The sample holds a few counts of this clone. The V call is TRBV6-6, the J call TRBJ2-7; 9 bases line up with TRBD1. CDR3 length: 15 amino acids. J lost 6 bases, V lost 4 bases, and 10 bases had no gene match. Per germline, CDR1 MNHNY and CDR2 SVGAGI (reference sequence). The CDR3 DNA follows: TGTGCCAGCAGTTCCCCGATCGGACAGGGGAGCGAGCAGTACTTC. The encoded protein is CASSSPIGQGSEQYF.

This clone occurred a few times. The chain recombines TRBV28 with TRBJ2-7; perhaps TRBD2 as D (5 bases). This CDR3 is 13 amino acids long. Germline values: CDR1 MDHEN, CDR2 SYDVKM. Between the trimmed V and J ends, which lost 8 bases and 2 bases, there was a span of 13 bases. The CDR3: CASGLDGAYEQYF. The CDR3 region has the DNA TGTGCCAGCGGGCTGGACGGGGCCTACGAGCAGTACTTC.

V usage is TRBV28 and J usage is TRBJ2-7; 7 nucleotides agree with TRBD1. CDR1 and CDR2 (germline): MDHEN, SYDVKM. V was pared by 8 bases and J by 0 bases, with 7 bases of the junction left unmatched. The CDR3 spans 14 residues. The CDR3: CASYSGTASYEQYF. CDR3 sequence (DNA): TGTGCCAGCTATTCCGGGACAGCCTCCTACGAGCAGTACTTC.

This clone was detected a few times. This chain uses TRBV18 with TRBJ2-7, with 7 bases that match TRBD2. Unmatched junction bases numbered 11, after V lost 6 bases and J lost 3 bases. CDR1 and CDR2 (germline): KGHSH, LQKENI. CDR3 length equals 15 residues. In DNA form, the CDR3 reads TGTGCCAGCTCCCCGCCGGGACTACGGGGCTACGAGCAGTACTTC. The encoded protein is CASSPPGLRGYEQYF.

This clone was seen a handful of times. The V gene is TRBV7-8, the J gene TRBJ2-7, with 7 bases that match TRBD2. V lost 8 bases to trimming and J lost 4 bases; unmatched junction nucleotides: 20. The CDR3 contains 17 residues. Per the germline V gene, CDR1 is SGHVS and CDR2 is FQNEAQ. The CDR3 nucleotides read TGTGCCAGCTCAGGGTCCTCTTCGGGAGGCGGCGCATACGAGCAGTACTTC. Translation: CASSGSSSGGGAYEQYF.